The clone carrying this T cell receptor beta chain has only one observation. The sample comes from a study of cytomegalovirus exposure and HLA in healthy donors. Primers: 60 Vbeta forward and 13 Jbeta reverse. The method was immunoSEQ multiplex PCR; TCRdb's version includes in-frame clones alone and lacks a portion of them. Of around 150,000 clones listed, 70% are singletons. The CDR3 runs to 13 residues. V lost 0 bases to trimming and J lost 6 bases, with 7 bases between them. Germline-derived CDR1 and CDR2 are SGHRS and YFSETQ. The sequenced sample was PBMCs. The chain uses TRBV5-1 and TRBJ1-5, with D possibly being TRBD1 (5 bases). This receptor was obtained from a man between 18 and 29 years old in good health and CMV-seropositive. CDR3 nucleotides: TGCGCCAGCAGCTTGGACCAGGGTCAGCCCCAGCATTTT. Amino acids: CASSLDQGQPQHF.